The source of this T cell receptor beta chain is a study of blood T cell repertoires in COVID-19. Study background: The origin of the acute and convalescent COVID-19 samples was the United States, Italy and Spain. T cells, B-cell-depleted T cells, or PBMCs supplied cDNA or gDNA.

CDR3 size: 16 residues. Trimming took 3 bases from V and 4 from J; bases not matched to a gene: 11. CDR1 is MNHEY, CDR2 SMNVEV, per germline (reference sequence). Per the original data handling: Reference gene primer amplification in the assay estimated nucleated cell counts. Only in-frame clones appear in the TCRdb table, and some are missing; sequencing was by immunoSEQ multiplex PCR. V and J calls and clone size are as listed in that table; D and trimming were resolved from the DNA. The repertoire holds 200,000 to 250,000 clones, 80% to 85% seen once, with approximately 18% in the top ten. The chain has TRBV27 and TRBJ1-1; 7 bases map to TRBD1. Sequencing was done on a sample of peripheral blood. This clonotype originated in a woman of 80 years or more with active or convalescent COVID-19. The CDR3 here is CASSFLSVGGFTEAFF. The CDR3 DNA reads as TGTGCCAGCAGTTTTCTCAGTGTAGGGGGCTTCACTGAAGCTTTCTTT.